This TCR beta chain is from a study of identical twins. Overall study findings and caveats: Shared out-of-frame alpha sequences (those common to twins) showed excess low generation probability.

Using its own MiXCR run on the 5' RACE reads, TCRdb lists one record per CDR3 protein. The sample includes roughly 690,000 distinct CDR3 sequences, roughly 20% of them seen just once. With 4 bases clipped from V and 2 bases from J, the junction kept 12 bases outside the gene matches. This CDR3 has 17 residues. Looked up from germline, CDR1 is SEHNR and CDR2 is FQNEAQ (reference sequence). Everyone who gave samples was a healthy Caucasian. About this clonotype itself: The antigen is not known.

These records were also assigned to another study, of T cells expressing NK-cell markers.

The chain couples TRBV7-9 to TRBJ2-7; 9 bases are shared with TRBD1. Sample: PBMCs. This clonotype originated in a woman between 18 and 29 years old in good health. CDR3 in amino acids: CASSSKLIGQGPYEQYF. The CDR3 DNA follows: TGTGCCAGCAGCTCCAAGCTTATAGGACAGGGGCCCTACGAGCAGTACTTC.